Detailed here is one T cell receptor beta chain. Using its own MiXCR run on the RT-PCR reads, TCRdb lists one record per CDR3 protein. The repertoire includes 550,000 to 750,000 distinct CDR3 sequences, 14% of them detected once, and 3.6% sits in the top ten. This CDR3 has 15 residues. Germline assignment: CDR1 SGHRS and CDR2 YFSETQ. V dropped 2 bases and J dropped 6 bases, with 14 bases sitting between them. This chain uses TRBV5-1 with TRBJ2-2; a possible D gene is TRBD1 (5 bases). Sequenced material: memory CD4+ T cells from blood. This TCR was recovered from a female donor in good health, serving as a healthy control. Here the CDR3 reads CASSFGSMGPGELFF. In nucleotides, the CDR3 is TGCGCCAGCAGCTTTGGGTCAATGGGGCCCGGGGAGCTGTTTTTT.